The clone carrying this TCR beta chain has a handful of counts. Its antigen is currently unknown. This entry belongs to a study of T cells in Graves' hyperthyroidism and ophthalmopathy. Study-wide points: The model foresaw ophthalmopathy a median around 6.8 months prior to onset.

What was amplified from RNA transcripts were TCR beta CDR3 regions. TCR CDR3 underwent first-round RT-PCR with the HTBI primer set. One entry per CDR3 protein results from TCRdb running MiXCR on the multiplex PCR reads. The sample holds over 450,000 distinct CDR3 sequences, under 15% seen once. Clinical symptoms, serum thyroxine, TRAb, thyroid ultrasound and orbital computed tomography informed diagnoses. The CDR3 spans 18 residues. Trimming cost V 6 bases and J 5 bases; bases outside gene matches: 16. CDR1 is SEHNR and CDR2 is FQNEAQ in the germline V gene (reference sequence). The receptor comes from a woman aged 18-29 years with Graves' hyperthyroidism. The sample was blood. The chain couples TRBV7-9 to TRBJ2-2, with 9 positions matching TRBD2. The CDR3 spells CASRLAGGLAKGTGELFF. CDR3 DNA sequence: TGTGCCAGCAGACTCGCGGGAGGACTAGCGAAGGGGACCGGGGAGCTGTTTTTT.